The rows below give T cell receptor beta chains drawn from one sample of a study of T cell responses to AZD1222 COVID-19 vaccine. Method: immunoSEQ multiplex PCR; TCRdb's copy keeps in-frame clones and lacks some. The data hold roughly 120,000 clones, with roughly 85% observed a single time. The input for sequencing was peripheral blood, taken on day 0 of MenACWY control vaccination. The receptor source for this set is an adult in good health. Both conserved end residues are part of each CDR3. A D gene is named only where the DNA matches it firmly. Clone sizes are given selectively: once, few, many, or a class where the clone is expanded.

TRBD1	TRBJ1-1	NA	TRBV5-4	CASSLVRGPGTEAFF	TGTGCCAGCAGCTTGGTCAGGGGGCCGGGCACTGAAGCTTTCTTT
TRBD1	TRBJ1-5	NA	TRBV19	CASSNNRGINQPQHF	TGTGCCAGTAGTAATAACAGGGGAATCAATCAGCCCCAGCATTTT
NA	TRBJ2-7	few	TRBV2	CASSGTGMIYEQYF	TGTGCCAGCAGTGGCACAGGGATGATCTACGAGCAGTACTTC
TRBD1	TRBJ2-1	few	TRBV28	CASSLGRGRMNEQFF	TGTGCCAGCAGTTTGGGCAGGGGGCGAATGAATGAGCAGTTCTTC
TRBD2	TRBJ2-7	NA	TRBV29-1	CSVVFPGSGGYEQYF	TGCAGCGTTGTTTTCCCCGGTTCGGGGGGCTACGAGCAGTACTTC
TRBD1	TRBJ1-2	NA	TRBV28	CASSSGGQGVYYGYTF	TGTGCCAGCAGTTCGGGGGGGCAGGGGGTTTACTATGGCTACACCTTC
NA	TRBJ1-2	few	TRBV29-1	CSVTGTAYGYTF	TGCAGCGTGACTGGGACCGCCTATGGCTACACCTTC
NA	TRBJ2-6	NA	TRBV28	CASETGGLTSGANVLTF	TGTGCCAGTGAGACAGGCGGGCTTACTTCTGGGGCCAACGTCCTGACTTTC
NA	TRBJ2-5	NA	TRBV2	CASSPRLSEETQYF	TGTGCCAGCAGTCCCCGTCTATCAGAAGAGACCCAGTACTTC
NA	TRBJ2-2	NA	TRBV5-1	CASSSRGIRQSFANTGELFF	TGCGCCAGCAGCTCGAGAGGGATTCGTCAATCGTTCGCGAACACCGGGGAGCTGTTTTTT
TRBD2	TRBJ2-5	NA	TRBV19	CASSIGTSGGPMETQYF	TGTGCCAGTAGTATAGGGACTAGCGGGGGGCCGATGGAGACCCAGTACTTC
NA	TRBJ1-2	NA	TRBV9	CASSDNPGEPYGYTF	TGTGCCAGCAGCGACAACCCAGGGGAACCCTATGGCTACACCTTC
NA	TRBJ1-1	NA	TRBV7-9	CASSLVPDAEAFF	TGTGCCAGCAGCTTAGTTCCCGACGCCGAAGCTTTCTTT
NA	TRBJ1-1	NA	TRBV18	CASSPRPDEAFF	TGTGCCAGCTCACCACGGCCAGATGAAGCTTTCTTT
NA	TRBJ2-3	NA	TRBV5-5	CASSSPDKDTQYF	TGTGCCAGCAGCTCCCCTGACAAGGATACGCAGTATTTT
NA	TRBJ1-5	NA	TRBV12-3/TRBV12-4	CASSLSPNQPQHF	TGTGCCAGCAGTCTCTCTCCCAATCAGCCCCAGCATTTT
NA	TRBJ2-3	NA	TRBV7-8	CASSPLEDRRTDTQYF	TGTGCCAGCAGCCCGTTAGAGGACCGCCGCACAGATACGCAGTATTTT
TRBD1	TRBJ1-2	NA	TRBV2	CASSAGTGGDYGYTF	TGTGCCAGCAGTGCAGGGACAGGTGGGGACTATGGCTACACCTTC
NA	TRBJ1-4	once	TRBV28	CASLASLNSEKLFF	TGTGCCAGCCTAGCGAGCCTTAATAGTGAAAAACTGTTTTTT
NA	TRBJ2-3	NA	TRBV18	CASSPPSGLVSDTQYF	TGTGCCAGCTCACCACCGTCTGGTCTAGTATCAGATACGCAGTATTTT
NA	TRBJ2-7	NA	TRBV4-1	CASSQGQGREQYF	TGCGCCAGCAGCCAAGGCCAGGGGCGCGAGCAGTACTTC
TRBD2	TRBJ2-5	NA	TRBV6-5	CASSQGGRQETQYF	TGTGCCAGCAGTCAGGGAGGGCGACAAGAGACCCAGTACTTC
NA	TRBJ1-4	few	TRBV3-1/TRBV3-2	CASSQQGGDEKLFF	TGTGCCAGCAGCCAACAGGGCGGAGATGAAAAACTGTTTTTT
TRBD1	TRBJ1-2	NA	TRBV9	CASSPGGEANYGYTF	TGTGCCAGCAGCCCAGGGGGAGAGGCGAACTATGGCTACACCTTC
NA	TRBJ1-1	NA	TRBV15	CATSRESGQRTEAFF	TGTGCCACCAGCAGAGAATCGGGGCAGCGCACTGAAGCTTTCTTT
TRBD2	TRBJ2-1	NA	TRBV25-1	CASSEMGLASNEQFF	TGTGCCAGCAGTGAAATGGGACTAGCGAGCAATGAGCAGTTCTTC
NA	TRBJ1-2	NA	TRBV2	CASNRGGGSYGYTF	TGTGCCAGCAACCGCGGGGGCGGAAGCTATGGCTACACCTTC
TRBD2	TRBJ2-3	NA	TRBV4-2	CASSPITSGGASDTQYF	TGTGCCAGCAGCCCTATTACTAGCGGGGGGGCCTCAGATACGCAGTATTTT
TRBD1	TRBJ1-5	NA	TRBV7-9	CASSSGQGLSNQPQHF	TGTGCCAGCAGCTCCGGACAGGGACTAAGCAATCAGCCCCAGCATTTT
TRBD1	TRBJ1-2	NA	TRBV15	CATSREGTGDRYTF	TGTGCCACCAGCAGAGAGGGGACAGGGGACCGCTACACCTTC
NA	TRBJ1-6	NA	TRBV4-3	CASSQQGSSYNSPLHF	TGCGCCAGCAGCCAACAGGGTAGCTCCTATAATTCACCCCTCCACTTT
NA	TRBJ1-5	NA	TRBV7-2	CASSSQGNQPQHF	TGTGCCAGCAGCTCTCAGGGGAATCAGCCCCAGCATTTT
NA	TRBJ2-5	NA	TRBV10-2	CAAMSAGSGQETQYF	TGCGCCGCGATGAGCGCGGGGAGTGGGCAAGAGACCCAGTACTTC
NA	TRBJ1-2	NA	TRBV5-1	CASTYSPGTQQGYTF	TGCGCCAGCACCTATTCCCCCGGGACCCAACAGGGCTACACCTTC
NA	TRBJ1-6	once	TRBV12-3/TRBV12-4	CASSLPNSPLHF	TGTGCCAGCAGTTTGCCGAATTCACCCCTCCACTTT
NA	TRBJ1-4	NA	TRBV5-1	CASSLASRVAGGYNEKLFF	TGCGCCAGCAGCTTGGCCAGTCGCGTAGCGGGGGGCTACAATGAAAAACTGTTTTTT
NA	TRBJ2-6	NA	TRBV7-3	CASSLAAGRSGANVLTF	TGTGCCAGCAGCTTAGCGGCGGGCCGCTCTGGGGCCAACGTCCTGACTTTC
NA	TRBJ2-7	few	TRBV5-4	CASSLESDEQYF	TGTGCCAGCAGCCTCGAGAGCGACGAGCAGTACTTC
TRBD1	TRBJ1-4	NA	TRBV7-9	CASSLGQGYEKLFF	TGTGCCAGCAGCTTAGGACAGGGCTATGAAAAACTGTTTTTT
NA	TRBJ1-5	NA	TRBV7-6	CASSSTGRGSNQPQHF	TGTGCCAGCAGCTCAACAGGGAGAGGCAGCAATCAGCCCCAGCATTTT
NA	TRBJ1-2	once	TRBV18	CASSPPTSGYTF	TGTGCCAGCTCACCTCCCACATCGGGCTACACCTTC
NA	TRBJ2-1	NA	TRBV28	CASSPSGGARYNEQFF	TGTGCCAGCAGTCCAAGTGGGGGGGCCCGATACAATGAGCAGTTCTTC
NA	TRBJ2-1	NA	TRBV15	CATSDGGYNEQFF	TGTGCCACCAGCGACGGAGGCTACAATGAGCAGTTCTTC
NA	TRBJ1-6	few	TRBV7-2	CASSLTDYNSPLHF	TGTGCCAGCAGCTTAACGGATTATAATTCACCCCTCCACTTT
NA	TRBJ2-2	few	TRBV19	CASSVTPTTTGELFF	TGTGCCAGTAGTGTAACGCCCACCACCACCGGGGAGCTGTTTTTT
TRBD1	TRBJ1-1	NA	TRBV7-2	CASSLQGATEAFF	TGTGCCAGCAGCCTACAGGGGGCCACTGAAGCTTTCTTT
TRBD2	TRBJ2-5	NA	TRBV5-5	CASSSAGVEEETQYF	TGTGCCAGCAGCTCGGCGGGGGTTGAAGAAGAGACCCAGTACTTC
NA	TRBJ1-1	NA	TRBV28	CASSFQGTRGGDTEAFF	TGTGCCAGCAGTTTTCAGGGGACTCGGGGCGGGGATACTGAAGCTTTCTTT
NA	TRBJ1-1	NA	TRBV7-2	CASSRGIEAFF	TGTGCCAGCAGCAGGGGAATTGAAGCTTTCTTT
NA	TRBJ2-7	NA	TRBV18	CASSPRSGSPYEQYF	TGTGCCAGCTCACCAAGGTCCGGGAGTCCCTACGAGCAGTACTTC
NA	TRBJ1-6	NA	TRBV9	CASSVETGSSPLHF	TGTGCCAGCAGCGTAGAAACAGGGAGTTCACCCCTCCACTTT
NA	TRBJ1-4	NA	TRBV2	CASSSSEKLFF	TGTGCCAGCAGTTCCAGTGAAAAACTGTTTTTT
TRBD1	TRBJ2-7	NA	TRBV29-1	CSVEAGQGIEQYF	TGCAGCGTTGAGGCCGGACAGGGAATCGAGCAGTACTTC
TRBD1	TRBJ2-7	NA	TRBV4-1	CASSQAGTGVYEQYF	TGCGCCAGCAGCCAAGCCGGGACAGGGGTCTACGAGCAGTACTTC